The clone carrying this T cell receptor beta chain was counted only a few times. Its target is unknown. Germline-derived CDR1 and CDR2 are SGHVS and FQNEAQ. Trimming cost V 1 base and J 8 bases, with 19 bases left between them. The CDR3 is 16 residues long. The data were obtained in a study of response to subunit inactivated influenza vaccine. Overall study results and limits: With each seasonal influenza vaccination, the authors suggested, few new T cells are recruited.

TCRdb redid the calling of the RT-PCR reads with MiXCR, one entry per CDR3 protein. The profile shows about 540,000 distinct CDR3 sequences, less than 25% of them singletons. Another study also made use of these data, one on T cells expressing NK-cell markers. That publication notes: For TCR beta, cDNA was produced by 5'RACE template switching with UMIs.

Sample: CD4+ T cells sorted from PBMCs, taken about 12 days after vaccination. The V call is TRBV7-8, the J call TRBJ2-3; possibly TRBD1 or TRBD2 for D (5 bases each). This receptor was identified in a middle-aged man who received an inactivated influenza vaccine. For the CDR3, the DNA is TGTGCCAGCAGCTTAGAAGGGGCCCGGAGGACGGGTACGCAGTATTTT. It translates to CASSLEGARRTGTQYF.